The 10 T cell receptor beta chains below were found in one sample sequenced in a study of Graves' ophthalmopathy and Graves' hyperthyroidism. Transcripts of RNA were the source for amplifying TCR beta CDR3 regions. First-round RT-PCR relied on HTBI primers, and a second-round multiplex PCR came next. TCRdb re-called the multiplex PCR reads through MiXCR, storing one row per CDR3 protein. This sample has 200,000 to 250,000 distinct CDR3 sequences, with roughly a fifth found just once. Material for sequencing was peripheral blood. These receptors all come from a woman aged 45-60 years with Graves' ophthalmopathy.

The chain employs TRBV28 and TRBJ1-2, with 10 bases matching TRBD1. With V trimmed by 7 bases and J by 3 bases, 8 bases remained unmatched. Germline lookup yields CDR1 MDHEN and CDR2 SYDVKM. This CDR3 has 15 residues. CDR3 region: CASKTTGQGDYGYTF. CDR3 DNA: TGTGCCAGCAAAACGACAGGACAGGGGGACTATGGCTACACCTTC.

This clonotype was recorded many times. The V call is TRBV30, the J call TRBJ2-7, with D unclear. V was shortened by 3 bases and J by 4 bases, with 10 bases between the two germline ends. CDR1 and CDR2 from the germline V gene are GTSNPN and SVGIG (reference sequence). This CDR3 has 12 residues. CDR3 DNA: TGTGCCTGGAGAGTGACTTTATACGAGCAGTACTTC. This codes for CAWRVTLYEQYF.

This clonotype was observed at least ten times. V usage is TRBV20-1 and J usage is TRBJ2-5; D possibly corresponds to TRBD2 (5 bases). Germline CDR1 and CDR2: DFQATT and SNEGSKA (reference sequence). V was pared by 7 bases and J by 4 bases, with 10 bases between. CDR3 length equals 11 residues. DNA of the CDR3: TGCAGTGGAGGGCCGGGAGAGACCCAGTACTTC. Translated, it gives CSGGPGETQYF.

This clonotype showed up many times. The genes are TRBV6-1 and TRBJ1-1; D not certain. Per germline, CDR1 MNHNS and CDR2 SASEGT. The CDR3 is made up of 13 amino acids. Trimming cost V 4 bases and J 0 bases, with 6 bases left between them. The CDR3 sequence: CASSVSLNTEAFF. In nucleotides, the CDR3 is TGTGCCAGCAGTGTCTCTCTGAACACTGAAGCTTTCTTT.

As for this clonotype: A much larger clone is a single base away; this may be a read error. The conserved final phenylalanine or tryptophan is absent from the CDR3, which likely points to a read error. The rearrangement links TRBV6-1 to TRBJ2-6; D remains unclear. The CDR3 length is 18 residues. CDR1 is MNHNS and CDR2 is SASEGT in the germline V gene. V lost 2 bases and J lost 0, with 14 bases in between. In nucleotides, the CDR3 is TGTGCCAGCAGTGAAAAAGGAGCGACGGTCTCTGGGGCCAACGTCCTGACTCTC. Translating gives CASSEKGATVSGANVLTL.

The chain combines TRBV18 with TRBJ1-1; the D is unclear. V shed 4 bases and J shed 5 bases, with 17 bases lying between them. The CDR3 runs to 15 residues. CDR1 KGHSH and CDR2 LQKENI come from the germline V gene. The CDR3 DNA follows: TGTGCCAGCTCACTCTCACTGGTAGATGGTACTGAAGCTTTCTTT. Protein sequence: CASSLSLVDGTEAFF.

This clonotype was detected many times. The chain is built from TRBV12-3 or TRBV12-4 and TRBJ2-7, with 10 bases fitting TRBD1. CDR3 length: 13 amino acids. Trimming at V came to 6 bases and at J to 4 bases, leaving 3 bases not matched to a gene. The chain's CDR3 is CASSWDRGYEQYF. In DNA, the CDR3 is TGTGCCAGCAGCTGGGACAGGGGATACGAGCAGTACTTC.

This clonotype was seen repeatedly, ten times or more. The chain recombines TRBV19 with TRBJ2-4; 10 bases fit TRBD1. This CDR3 has 17 residues. CDR1 LNHDA and CDR2 SQIVND come from the germline V gene (reference sequence). V gave up 6 bases and J gave up 0 bases; unmatched junction bases: 8. In nucleotides, the CDR3 is TGTGCCAGTAGGACCGGGACAGGGGTATCAGCCAAAAACATTCAGTACTTC. Translating it yields CASRTGTGVSAKNIQYF.

This clonotype has ten or more counts. The chain combines TRBV4-1 with TRBJ2-7; 10 bases map to TRBD2. With V trimmed by 1 base and J by 6 bases, 9 bases remained unmatched. Germline lookup yields CDR1 MGHRA and CDR2 YSYEKL. The CDR3 has 16 amino acids. This chain's CDR3 is CASSQVGSGRASEQYF. Written as DNA, the CDR3 is TGCGCCAGCAGCCAAGTTGGGAGCGGGAGGGCTTCCGAGCAGTACTTC.

There are many counts of this clonotype. V usage is TRBV20-1 and J usage is TRBJ1-1, with unresolved D. Trimming shortened V by 0 bases and J by 4 bases, and 9 bases separated the two germline ends. The CDR3 contains 13 residues. Looked up from germline, CDR1 is DFQATT and CDR2 is SNEGSKA (reference sequence). CDR3 sequence (DNA): TGCAGTGCTAGAGATCCAAGGACCACTGAAGCTTTCTTT. Protein sequence: CSARDPRTTEAFF.